This T cell receptor beta chain was captured by sequencing in a study of shared clonotypes between healthy human individuals. Sequencing was performed with immunoSEQ multiplex PCR; in TCRdb, only in-frame clones are kept and a portion is missing. The repertoire holds more than 2,000,000 clones, with about 92% as singletons. The germline CDR1 and CDR2 sequences are SGHTA and FQGNSA. V was pared by 2 bases and J by 0 bases, with 11 bases between. The length of the CDR3 is 16 residues. Concerning this clone itself: Its antigen is not identified.

Broader study findings: The genetic and exposure-history diversity represented was limited by few donors.

This receptor was identified in a man between 18 and 35 years old in good health. This chain joins TRBV7-2 and TRBJ2-1, with D unresolved. Material for sequencing was naive CD4+ T cells sorted from blood. Sample subset: CD45RA+ positively selected. CDR3 sequence: CASSLREVRSYNEQFF. The CDR3 coding sequence is TGTGCCAGCAGCTTACGTGAGGTCCGCTCCTACAATGAGCAGTTCTTC.